The 2 T cell receptor beta chains in this list originate from one sample, sequenced in a study of cytomegalovirus exposure and HLA in healthy donors. Clones were read by immunoSEQ multiplex PCR, and TCRdb kept only the in-frame ones, dropping some. The sample lists around 240,000 clones; almost 90% were seen once. Material for sequencing was PBMCs. These TCRs come from a woman aged 18 to 35 in good health and CMV-seronegative.

This clone was counted a single time. This chain joins TRBV9 and TRBJ2-7; a possible D gene is TRBD2 (5 bases). CDR1 SGDLS and CDR2 YYNGEE come from the germline V gene. The CDR3 has 14 amino acids. V was trimmed by 0 bases and J by 2 bases, leaving 9 bases between them. As DNA, the CDR3 is TGTGCCAGCAGCGTAGCCACTAGTCCCTACGAGCAGTACGTC. Its protein is CASSVATSPYEQYV.

The chain recombines TRBV2 with TRBJ1-3, with D perhaps TRBD1 (6 bases). Trimming pared 3 bases from V and 2 bases from J, leaving 14 bases between. In germline, CDR1 is SNHLY, CDR2 FYNNEI. This CDR3 comprises 16 residues. CDR3 sequence reads: CASSEGGTQTGNTIYF. CDR3 coding DNA: TGTGCCAGCAGTGAGGGGGGGACACAGACTGGAAACACCATATATTTT.